A single sample is the source of the 24 T cell receptor beta chains below, sequenced in a study of blood T cell repertoires in COVID-19. Clones were read by immunoSEQ multiplex PCR, and TCRdb kept only the in-frame ones, dropping some. The sample contains a few hundred thousand clones, approximately 86% of which appear only once. The sample was peripheral blood. These TCRs come from a man aged 18 to 29 with active or convalescent COVID-19.

The chain is built from TRBV4-1 and TRBJ2-1, with D possibly being TRBD2 (6 bases). The CDR3 has 14 amino acids. V lost 4 bases and J 10 bases, leaving 17 bases between the germline ends. Germline V gene sequence: CDR1 MGHRA, CDR2 YSYEKL. CDR3 sequence reads: CASSLVTGDLEQFF. The CDR3 region has the DNA TGCGCCAGCAGCCTGGTCACGGGGGATCTAGAGCAGTTCTTC.

The gene calls are TRBV15 and TRBJ2-3; 10 nucleotides align to TRBD2. From germline, CDR1 is LNHNV and CDR2 YYDKDF (reference sequence). V gave up 2 bases and J gave up 4 bases; unmatched junction bases: 6. The CDR3 sequence is 16 residues long. The CDR3 sequence is CATSRIAGGPPDTQYF. In nucleotides, the CDR3 is TGTGCCACCAGCAGAATAGCGGGGGGCCCCCCAGATACGCAGTATTTT.

The rearrangement links TRBV7-8 to TRBJ1-3; D unresolved. The CDR3 is 16 residues long. With 2 bases removed from V and 0 bases from J, the gap between germline ends came to 11 bases. Germline loops: CDR1 SGHVS, CDR2 FQNEAQ. CDR3 DNA: TGTGCCAGCAGCTTATTCGGACTGACCTCTGGAAACACCATATATTTT. Its translation is CASSLFGLTSGNTIYF.

The chain combines TRBV14 with TRBJ1-2, with D maybe TRBD1 (5 bases). CDR3 size: 15 residues. The germline CDR1 and CDR2 sequences are SGHDN and FVKESK. V lost 1 base and J 7 bases, leaving 16 bases between the germline ends. The CDR3 DNA reads as TGTGCCAGCAGCCAAGTACCAGGGAGGGGATTTGGCTACACCTTC. Translated, it gives CASSQVPGRGFGYTF.

This chain connects TRBV3-1 (or the pseudogene TRBV3-2) to TRBJ2-3; 9 bases match TRBD2. Germline CDR1 LGHDT, CDR2 YNNKEL (reference sequence). With V trimmed by 0 bases and J by 4 bases, 8 bases remained unmatched. The CDR3 length is 17 residues. The CDR3 spells CASSQDYPAGGPDTQYF. In DNA, the CDR3 is TGTGCCAGCAGCCAAGATTATCCAGCGGGGGGCCCAGATACGCAGTATTTT.

The J gene is TRBJ1-6, the V gene TRBV7-3, with TRBD1 matching over 10 bases. This CDR3 contains 14 residues. V lost 6 bases to trimming and J lost 9 bases; unmatched junction nucleotides: 5. CDR1 is SGHTA, CDR2 FQGTGA, per germline. The CDR3 nucleotides are TGTGCCAGCAGTCCCGGGACAGGGGCTTCACCCCTCCACTTT. Translating gives CASSPGTGASPLHF. The whole variable domain, filled in from reference TRBV7-3 and TRBJ1-6, reads GAGVSQTPSNKVTEKGKYVELRCDPISGHTALYWYRQSLGQGPEFLIYFQGTGAADDSGLPNDRFFAVRPEGSVSTLKIQRTERGDSAVYLCASSPGTGASPLHFGNGTRLTVT.

This chain joins TRBV4-2 and TRBJ1-2; 8 positions agree with TRBD1. This CDR3 comprises 15 residues. Per germline, CDR1 LGHNA and CDR2 YNFKEQ. The V segment lost 3 bases and the J segment 8 bases; nucleotides outside the gene matches: 11. CDR3 in amino acids: CASSQENRGARGYTF. The CDR3 region has the DNA TGTGCCAGCAGCCAGGAAAACAGGGGGGCTAGAGGCTACACCTTC.

This clone has just one count. The chain carries TRBV7-6 and TRBJ2-2; 9 bases fit TRBD1. V shed 0 bases and J 6 bases; nucleotides not matched to a gene: 14. Germline V gene data show CDR1 as SGHVS and CDR2 as FNYEAQ. The length of the CDR3 is 19 residues. The CDR3 sequence is CASSLAPGLGQGYAGELFF. CDR3 in DNA: TGTGCCAGCAGCTTAGCCCCGGGACTTGGACAGGGGTACGCCGGGGAGCTGTTTTTT.

The chain combines TRBV9 with TRBJ1-1, with 8 nucleotides matching TRBD1. CDR3 length equals 11 residues. With 3 bases clipped from V and 8 bases from J, the junction kept 0 bases outside the gene matches. Germline-derived CDR1 and CDR2 are SGDLS and YYNGEE. CDR3 DNA sequence: TGTGCCAGCAGCGGACAGGGGGAAGCTTTCTTT. Its protein product is CASSGQGEAFF.

This chain uses TRBV18 with TRBJ2-1; TRBD2 aligns across 8 bases. The CDR3 has 16 residues. Germline CDR1 and CDR2: KGHSH and LQKENI. The J segment lost 4 bases and the V segment lost 0 bases, leaving 5 bases of the junction unmatched. For the CDR3, the DNA is TGTGCCAGCTCACCACCTGGCGGGGGGAGGTACAATGAGCAGTTCTTC. Protein product: CASSPPGGGRYNEQFF.

V and J are TRBV19 and TRBJ2-5, with TRBD2 identical over 15 bases. The V segment lost 1 base and the J segment 4 bases; nucleotides outside the gene matches: 4. The CDR3 has 17 residues. CDR1 and CDR2 from the germline V gene are LNHDA and SQIVND (reference sequence). The CDR3 spells CASSIGTSGGAGETQYF. In DNA, the CDR3 is TGTGCCAGTAGTATAGGGACTAGCGGGGGGGCTGGAGAGACCCAGTACTTC.

The chain carries TRBV6-5 and TRBJ1-5, with a possible D match to TRBD1 (5 bases). This CDR3 has 13 amino acids. Per the germline V gene, CDR1 is MNHEY and CDR2 is SVGAGI. V was shortened by 6 bases and J by 5 bases, with 11 bases between the two germline ends. As DNA, the CDR3 is TGTGCCAGCAGCCAGGGTTCCCATCAGCCCCAGCATTTT. It yields the protein CASSQGSHQPQHF.

The rearrangement links TRBV9 to TRBJ2-1; TRBD2 matches 12 bases. The V segment lost 7 bases and the J segment 0 bases; nucleotides outside the gene matches: 5. Germline assignment: CDR1 SGDLS and CDR2 YYNGEE. The CDR3 runs to 16 residues. Here the CDR3 reads CASSPTSGGSYNEQFF. In DNA form, the CDR3 reads TGTGCCAGCTCTCCGACTAGCGGGGGCTCCTACAATGAGCAGTTCTTC. Complete variable domain (other parts from reference TRBV9 and TRBJ2-1): DSGVTQTPKHLITATGQRVTLRCSPRSGDLSVYWYQQSLDQGLQFLIQYYNGEERAKGNILERFSAQQFPDLHSELNLSSLELGDSALYFCASSPTSGGSYNEQFFGPGTRLTVL.

The chain couples TRBV10-3 to TRBJ2-2; 7 positions agree with TRBD1. Germline loops: CDR1 ENHRY, CDR2 SYGVKD. This CDR3 is built from 14 residues. The trim removed 8 bases at V and 6 bases at J, leaving 9 bases unmatched. The CDR3 DNA sequence: TGTGCCATCGATGCGACAGGGTTCTCCGGGGAGCTGTTTTTT. It yields the protein CAIDATGFSGELFF.

CDR3 sequence reads: CASSHLQGPGELFF. The CDR3 DNA follows: TGCGCCAGCAGCCATCTACAGGGCCCCGGGGAGCTGTTTTTT. This sequence joins TRBV4-3 and TRBJ2-2, with D perhaps matching TRBD1 (6 bases). The CDR3 totals 14 residues. In germline, CDR1 is LGHNA, CDR2 YSLEER. The ends were cut back, 3 bases at V and 6 bases at J, with 11 bases in the middle.

The rearrangement joins TRBV2 to TRBJ2-7, with D maybe TRBD2 (6 bases). V lost 3 bases and J lost 11, with 14 bases in between. CDR3 length: 12 amino acids. Germline lookup yields CDR1 SNHLY and CDR2 FYNNEI. The DNA for the CDR3 is TGTGCCAGCAGTGAGGGGACTCCTTGGGAGTACTTC. Amino acids: CASSEGTPWEYF.

The chain joins TRBV9 to TRBJ2-7, with D perhaps matching TRBD1 (5 bases). Germline values: CDR1 SGDLS, CDR2 YYNGEE. The V and J ends lost 0 bases and 4 bases respectively, with 17 bases between them. The CDR3 runs 16 residues. CDR3 bases: TGTGCCAGCAGCGTAGGTGGTAGGCAGGGCCTATACGAGCAGTACTTC. Its protein product is CASSVGGRQGLYEQYF.

This chain uses TRBV27 with TRBJ1-6; D unclear. The CDR3 is 14 amino acids. Germline lookup yields CDR1 MNHEY and CDR2 SMNVEV (reference sequence). Trimming stripped 8 bases from V and 4 bases from J, with 12 bases between. CDR3 region: CASATGKYNSPLHF. The CDR3 nucleotides read TGTGCCAGCGCAACGGGAAAGTATAATTCACCCCTCCACTTT.

The chain links TRBV10-3 to TRBJ2-2; the match to TRBD1 covers 7 bases. The junction had 23 bases not matched to a gene; V was cut back by 11 bases and J by 5 bases. This CDR3 has 18 amino acids. Per the germline V gene, CDR1 is ENHRY and CDR2 is SYGVKD. For the CDR3, the DNA is TGTGCCGCAACTGACAGGGTTCATACCCCCACGAGGACCGGGGAGCTGTTTTTT. This gives the protein CAATDRVHTPTRTGELFF.

The chain joins TRBV4-3 to TRBJ1-1; D not certain. V gave up 0 bases and J gave up 4 bases, with 12 bases separating them. The CDR3 totals 15 residues. The germline gives CDR1 LGHNA, CDR2 YSLEER. The DNA of the CDR3 is TGCGCCAGCAGCCAAGATGCAGGAGGACCCACTGAAGCTTTCTTT. It is translated as CASSQDAGGPTEAFF.

This clone was observed a single time. The V gene is TRBV7-9, the J gene TRBJ1-1; maybe TRBD1 (5 bases). CDR1 is SEHNR, CDR2 FQNEAQ, per germline (reference sequence). The CDR3 length is 15 residues. Trimming shortened V by 2 bases and J by 3 bases, and 13 bases separated the two germline ends. The CDR3 DNA follows: TGTGCCAGCAGCTTATCCGGGGGGTGGTACACTGAAGCTTTCTTT. Protein sequence: CASSLSGGWYTEAFF.

CDR3 coding DNA: TGTGCCAGCAGCCCCCCGGGGGATGGGGCTGAAGCTTTCTTT. Translated, it gives CASSPPGDGAEAFF. V and J are TRBV5-5 and TRBJ1-1, with TRBD1 as a possible D gene (5 bases). Trimming removed 4 bases at V and 6 bases at J, with 16 bases between. This CDR3 region has 14 residues. The germline CDR1 and CDR2 sequences are SGHKS and YYEKEE (reference sequence).

The chain uses TRBV20-1 and TRBJ2-7; maybe TRBD1 (6 bases). V was clipped by 5 bases and J by 3 bases, with 8 bases between them. The CDR3 spans 11 residues. Germline V gives CDR1 DFQATT, CDR2 SNEGSKA (reference sequence). The CDR3: CSALDSYEQYF. The CDR3 DNA follows: TGCAGTGCTCTGGACAGCTACGAGCAGTACTTC.

As to this clone: This sample includes further DNA sequences coding for the same CDR3. This sequence joins TRBV27 and TRBJ1-5, with 9 bases lining up with TRBD1. The CDR3 is 12 residues long. Germline loops: CDR1 MNHEY, CDR2 SMNVEV (reference sequence). V trimming: 8 bases; J trimming: 5 bases; junction bases outside the gene matches: 1. CDR3 loop: CASRTGDQPQHF. CDR3 nucleotides: TGTGCCAGCCGGACAGGGGATCAGCCCCAGCATTTT.